Given below is one T cell receptor (beta chain) in context. This sample is part of a study of beta chain features in type 1 diabetes. Germline CDR1 reads SGHNT; CDR2 reads YENEEA. The CDR3 totals 15 residues. Trimming took 3 bases from V and 5 from J, leaving 17 bases between them. TCRB transcripts that were expressed got sequenced, as all of the isolated RNA had been reverse transcribed. Sequenced by immunoSEQ multiplex PCR; TCRdb stores in-frame clones only, minus some. The table has a few hundred thousand clones, 15% to 20% seen once; the top ten hold approximately 0.046%. The sequenced material came from naive CD4+ T cells from blood. The genes are TRBV11-3 and TRBJ2-7; a weak D match, TRBD2 (5 bases). This clonotype was sampled from a young woman in good health. The CDR3 DNA is TGTGCCAGCAGCTTGACTATGTGGTACCGGGACGAGCAGTACTTC. It specifies CASSLTMWYRDEQYF.